This T cell receptor beta chain was observed in a study of shared clonotypes between healthy human individuals. The wider study: Contributing individuals were a couple of females and a few males aged 18 to 49. Donors had three CD4 naive, three CD4 memory, two CD8 naive and one CD8 memory plate apiece.

The sorted-subset replicate PCRs were given 150 to 250 ng DNA, which is tens of thousands of T cell genomes. Profiled with immunoSEQ multiplex PCR; TCRdb holds only in-frame clones, not every one. The sample includes fewer than 3 million clones, 92% of them seen just once. The count of this clone is one. This CDR3 spans 15 amino acids. Germline CDR1 reads SGHTS; CDR2 reads YDEGEE. Trimming removed 2 bases from V and 4 bases from J, with 15 bases in between. The chain uses TRBV5-8 and TRBJ1-2; D unclear. Sequenced sample: naive CD4+ T cells from PBMCs. Subset noted: CD45RA+ positively selected. The TCR sequence derives from a young man in good health. Some clones in this sample may be carry-over from other donors' samples. Here the CDR3 reads CASSFIPPAGYGYTF. The CDR3 region has the DNA TGTGCCAGCAGCTTCATCCCGCCCGCGGGCTATGGCTACACCTTC. The complete variable domain, with remaining parts taken from reference TRBV5-8 and TRBJ1-2, reads EAGVTQSPTHLIKTRGQQATLRCSPISGHTSVYWYQQALGLGLQFLLWYDEGEERNRGNFPPRFSGRQFPNYSSELNVNALELEDSALYLCASSFIPPAGYGYTFGSGTRLTVV.